The TCR beta chain under discussion was sequenced for a study of beta chain features in type 1 diabetes (dated by TCRdb to about 2018). For the wider study: No differences in mean age, gender distribution, total cell number or subset yield were found between patients and healthy donors. Regulatory and stem cell-like memory subsets were isolated from only 8 patients and about eight healthy donors, whereas naive and central memory subsets came from all 30 or so donors. In the study, recently diagnosed type 1 diabetes patients and matched healthy donors were compared on the TCRB repertoires of their sorted circulating CD4+ T cell subsets. A total of approximately 110,000,000 sorted cells were examined across all samples, and a strong correlation was observed between cell number per subset and RNA yield.

This clone was counted only a few times. Its antigen target is currently unknown. Within one base of it there is no much larger clone, and no base qualities were kept. Other DNA sequences in this specimen translate into the identical CDR3. All of the isolated RNA was reverse transcribed with the High Capacity cDNA Reverse Transcription Kit, so expressed TCRB transcripts were sequenced. Deep immunoSEQ sequencing was applied to naive, central memory and regulatory T cell samples, giving an average of roughly 3.5 million total reads per sample. After sorted cells were lysed in RLT buffer, RNA was extracted with DNase-treated RNeasy Micro or Mini kits, with the choice depending on cell number. Each cell subset was processed on its own to prevent cross-contamination, while patient and healthy donor samples were processed together. TCRB sequences were amplified from cDNA with the immunoSEQ multiplex PCR, producing 87-bp fragments spanning the CDR3 region. Amplicons were sequenced on the Illumina HiSeq platform. Per the source publication's procedure: Synthetic template baselines were used to correct PCR bias computationally, reads within Hamming distance 2 were collapsed together, and singletons that could not be merged were discarded. Reads were aligned against IMGT to assign V, D and J genes, CDR3 length and insertions or deletions at six rearrangement sites. Within each subset, clonotype counts were normalized to sorted cell number, after which true diversity and Gini coefficients were computed with the tcR R package. The overlap coefficient, calculated on TCRB nucleotide sequences, was used to measure repertoire sharing. As a proxy for the pre-selection repertoire, out-of-frame TCRB sequences from naive cells were analyzed. This immuneACCESS table, as held by TCRdb, lists in-frame sequences with V and J called but not all clones. Of the missing ones, under half trace to an unresolved V gene in checked studies; the others have no known cause. That table furnishes V, J and clone size, whereas the DNA furnished D and trimming. The sample table records hundreds of thousands of clones; 11% to 15% of these occur just once. The ten biggest clones cover approximately 0.039% of the sample.

What the work shows at the level of the full study, not this receptor alone: In all four CD4+ subsets, TCRB CDR3 length was moderately but significantly shorter in type 1 diabetes patients. Naive, central memory and regulatory TCRB repertoires appeared to be more alike among patients than among healthy donors. Only small numbers of individuals were included in the HLA sub-analyses, which left unresolved whether HLA type had any influence on TCRB rearrangement. Because cDNA rather than genomic DNA was sequenced, highly expressing activated cells could have been over-represented, although no difference in activation and CD3 levels was found between groups. Shorter templates might have been favored by PCR, but patient and control samples were amplified and corrected together, so both groups would have been affected equally by any skew. Patients with type 1 diabetes made fewer insertions and deleted more nucleotides at VDJ recombination sites, implying thymic rearrangement abnormalities.

Each donor gave one peripheral blood draw, averaging roughly 100 mL, which was collected into heparinised tubes. A BD FACSAria II and a panel including CD45RO, CCR7, CD25, CD127, CD95 and CD27 were used to sort naive, central memory, regulatory and stem cell-like memory CD4+ T cells. A purity above 95% was achieved for all sorted populations. Right away, PBMCs were isolated by Lymphoprep density gradient centrifugation and were stained directly, with no culture step. To minimize batch effects, samples were stained and sorted in pairs, one healthy donor with one patient per experiment. Sequences DFQATT (CDR1) and SNEGSKA (CDR2) are obtained from the germline V gene (reference sequence). V drops 6 bases and J drops 2 bases, leaving 8 bases in between. The CDR3 numbers 11 residues from cysteine through phenylalanine. CDR3 DNA is the only sequence kept; it has 33 bases, read in frame from the first base.

This receptor chain uses TRBV20-1 and TRBJ2-7; the D gene cannot be resolved reliably. The sample comprised naive CD4+ T cells from blood. According to the study, the label for this sample's cell subset or site signals: true naive CD4+ T cells. This TCR was sampled from a young man with type 1 diabetes. The bases read TGCAGTGCCAGAAGGACCTACGAGCAGTACTTC. This translates into CSARRTYEQYF.